The 30 T cell receptor beta chains below come from one sample, sequenced in a study of regulatory T cells in long-lasting Graves disease. The time point was: newly diagnosed GD, antithyroid drugs for less than 3 months. Following extraction of RNA from PBMCs, that RNA was used to make the TCR library. Combining iRepertoire HTBI primers with Arm-PCR of CDR3 regions, the authors built TCR beta libraries. TCRdb reanalysed the multiplex PCR reads using MiXCR and keeps one entry per CDR3 protein. The profile shows about half a million distinct CDR3 sequences, around 12% of them singletons. This sample was also put to use in a study of T cells in Graves' hyperthyroidism and ophthalmopathy.

Sample: peripheral blood mononuclear cells (PBMCs), taken at new diagnosis, from a patient treated with antithyroid drugs. The receptor set was obtained from a woman younger than 45 with Graves disease.

This clonotype occurred many times. This chain connects TRBV5-1 to TRBJ2-1, with TRBD2 matching 9 bases. After removal of 0 bases from V and 3 bases from J, the junction contained 4 bases not matched to a gene. Germline V CDR1 and CDR2: SGHRS, YFSETQ. The CDR3 extends over 16 amino acids. CDR3 region: CASSLVVAGVYNEQFF. CDR3 DNA sequence: TGCGCCAGCAGCTTGGTTGTAGCGGGAGTCTACAATGAGCAGTTCTTC.

Ten or more counts support this clonotype. The rearrangement joins TRBV30 to TRBJ2-3; D is uncertain. CDR1 is GTSNPN and CDR2 is SVGIG in the germline V gene (reference sequence). The CDR3 is made up of 16 amino acids. Trimming took 3 bases from V and 2 from J, leaving 18 bases between them. DNA for the CDR3: TGTGCCTGGAGCCCGTCCCTATTAGTATTCACAGATACGCAGTATTTT. Amino acid sequence: CAWSPSLLVFTDTQYF.

As regards this clonotype: This could be a read error, since a much larger clone is one nucleotide away. The chain has TRBV11-2 and TRBJ1-4; TRBD1 is a possible D gene (5 bases). V was shortened by 5 bases and J by 4 bases, with 23 bases between the two germline ends. Germline values: CDR1 SGHAT, CDR2 FQNNGV. This CDR3 region has 18 residues. The CDR3: CASSTVGRGVGNNEKLFF. The CDR3 bases are TGTGCCAGCAGCACCGTGGGACGAGGGGTGGGGAATAATGAAAAACTGTTTTTT. Full variable domain (rest looked up from reference TRBV11-2 and TRBJ1-4): EAGVAQSPRYKIIEKRQSVAFWCNPISGHATLYWYQQILGQGPKLLIQFQNNGVVDDSQLPKDRFSAERLKGVDSTLKIQPAKLEDSAVYLCASSTVGRGVGNNEKLFFGSGTQLSVL.

This clonotype was counted many times. This chain connects TRBV7-9 to TRBJ2-3, with a weak D call TRBD2 (5 bases). V shed 1 base and J shed 6 bases, with 17 bases lying between them. The CDR3 covers 16 residues. Germline CDR1 SEHNR, CDR2 FQNEAQ (reference sequence). CDR3 coding DNA: TGTGCCAGCAGCTTAGTTCCGGGGAGTTCGGGGGATACGCAGTATTTT. As protein: CASSLVPGSSGDTQYF.

CDR3: CAISNRGYYGYTF. In nucleotides, the CDR3 is TGTGCCATCAGTAACAGGGGTTACTATGGCTACACCTTC. The rearrangement links TRBV10-3 to TRBJ1-2; 7 bases align to TRBD1. Germline V gene data show CDR1 as ENHRY and CDR2 as SYGVKD. This CDR3 has 13 residues. Losses at the gene ends were 5 bases for V and 3 bases for J; bases not matched to a gene: 3.

The chain carries TRBV12-3 or TRBV12-4 and TRBJ1-5; D is undetermined. The CDR3 contains 14 residues. V lost 5 bases to trimming and J lost 6 bases, with 14 bases between them. In nucleotides, the CDR3 is TGTGCCAGCAGTCAGGTGAGGGTAGGTCAGCCCCAGCATTTT. Protein sequence: CASSQVRVGQPQHF.

This clonotype was counted only a few times. The genes are TRBV27 and TRBJ2-7; 8 bases map to TRBD1. Trimming took 6 bases from V and 3 from J; bases not matched to a gene: 10. Germline V gives CDR1 MNHEY, CDR2 SMNVEV (reference sequence). The CDR3 totals 15 residues. CDR3 in DNA: TGTGCCAGCAGACCAACCTGGACAGGGTTCTACGAGCAGTACTTC. It encodes CASRPTWTGFYEQYF.

The sample holds a few counts of this clonotype. The chain combines TRBV10-3 with TRBJ1-2, with 8 positions matching TRBD1. CDR3 length equals 13 residues. V was clipped by 4 bases and J by 6 bases; unmatched bases: 4. CDR1 is ENHRY and CDR2 is SYGVKD in the germline V gene. The CDR3 region is CAISAGTGHGYTF. The CDR3 bases are TGTGCCATCAGTGCCGGGACAGGTCATGGCTACACCTTC.

The chain combines TRBV12-3 or TRBV12-4 with TRBJ2-1; 7 positions match TRBD2. This CDR3 spans 14 amino acids. V lost 6 bases and J lost 7; bases outside the gene matches: 9. The CDR3 loop is CASSDRGGSNEQFF. DNA of the CDR3: TGTGCCAGCAGCGACCGGGGCGGGAGTAATGAGCAGTTCTTC.

The rearrangement joins TRBV6-2 or TRBV6-3 to TRBJ2-4; D perhaps matches TRBD1 (6 bases). V dropped 7 bases and J dropped 0 bases, with 16 bases sitting between them. CDR3 size: 16 residues. Germline loops: CDR1 MNHEY, CDR2 SVGEGT. The CDR3 region is CASTSGVGLAKNIQYF. In DNA, the CDR3 is TGTGCCAGCACCTCAGGGGTAGGGCTAGCCAAAAACATTCAGTACTTC.

This clonotype appeared a few times. The J gene is TRBJ1-4, the V gene TRBV19, with 7 positions matching TRBD1. The germline CDR1 and CDR2 sequences are LNHDA and SQIVND (reference sequence). J lost 4 bases, V lost 2 bases, and 4 bases had no gene match. This CDR3 has 15 amino acids. For the CDR3, the DNA is TGTGCCAGTAGTATAAGGGACAGAGTTAATGAAAAACTGTTTTTT. The encoded protein is CASSIRDRVNEKLFF.

Ten or more counts support this clonotype. V is TRBV2 and J is TRBJ2-3, with a weak D call TRBD2 (5 bases). The V end was cut by 4 bases, the J end by 6 bases, with 17 bases between. The CDR3 spans 15 residues. The V gene's germline CDR1 is SNHLY and CDR2 FYNNEI. The CDR3 spells CASSASGKGLDTQYF. The CDR3, as DNA: TGTGCCAGCAGTGCCTCGGGGAAGGGTTTGGATACGCAGTATTTT.

The chain is built from TRBV19 and TRBJ1-1, with D possibly matching TRBD1 (6 bases). This CDR3 spans 16 amino acids. V was shortened by 8 bases and J by 1 base, with 20 bases between the two germline ends. The germline V gene encodes CDR1 LNHDA and CDR2 SQIVND (reference sequence). The CDR3 nucleotides are TGTGCCAGTTACCCTGGGACACCGGGAGGGAACACTGAAGCTTTCTTT. It is translated as CASYPGTPGGNTEAFF.

This chain uses TRBV4-1 with TRBJ1-5; the D is unclear. This CDR3 contains 18 residues. Trimming stripped 2 bases from V and 0 bases from J, with 17 bases between. CDR1 and CDR2 from the germline V gene are MGHRA and YSYEKL. In DNA, the CDR3 is TGCGCCAGCAGCCAAACATTAGACGAGGAATATAGCAATCAGCCCCAGCATTTT. Translating gives CASSQTLDEEYSNQPQHF.

This clonotype has at least ten counts. This chain uses TRBV11-2 with TRBJ2-5; 8 bases are shared with TRBD1. The J call may be incorrect, as the DNA end agrees better with TRBJ2-1. CDR3 length: 17 amino acids. Per the germline V gene, CDR1 is SGHAT and CDR2 is FQNNGV. In DNA form, the CDR3 reads TGTGCCAGCAGCCCCCAGGGGGCTAATCTGGTCCTCAATGAGCAGTTCTTC. Protein sequence: CASSPQGANLVLNEQFF.

At least ten counts were recorded for this clonotype. The chain combines TRBV6-2 or TRBV6-3 with TRBJ1-1; 7 nucleotides agree with TRBD1. This CDR3 has 14 amino acids. Trimming cost V 7 bases and J 0 bases; bases outside gene matches: 5. From germline, CDR1 is MNHEY and CDR2 SVGEGT. The DNA for the CDR3 is TGTGCCAGCAAGAGGGGACAGATGAACACTGAAGCTTTCTTT. Translated: CASKRGQMNTEAFF.

This clonotype was counted between two and nine times. The missing conserved phenylalanine or tryptophan at the end of this CDR3 makes a read error likely. The chain carries TRBV6-2 or TRBV6-3 and TRBJ2-1; TRBD1 is a possible D gene (7 bases). With 6 bases removed from V and 4 bases from J, the gap between germline ends came to 16 bases. The CDR3 runs to 15 residues. CDR1 and CDR2 (germline): MNHEY, SVGEGT. The CDR3 DNA reads TGTGCCAGCAGACCAAGACAGGGAGGATACAATGAGCAGTTCTCC. Its translation: CASRPRQGGYNEQFS.

This clonotype came up many times. V usage is TRBV28 and J usage is TRBJ1-4; no definite D call. Per the germline V gene, CDR1 is MDHEN and CDR2 is SYDVKM. V gave up 9 bases and J gave up 0 bases, with 20 bases separating them. The CDR3 covers 17 residues. The CDR3 spells CARAPRAGTATNEKLFF. CDR3 DNA sequence: TGTGCCAGAGCCCCCCGGGCAGGAACCGCAACTAATGAAAAACTGTTTTTT.

This clonotype was observed at least ten times. This CDR3 reads CASSGTSGSIPIYEQYF. In DNA, the CDR3 is TGTGCCAGCAGTGGGACTAGCGGGAGTATCCCAATCTACGAGCAGTACTTC. The V gene is TRBV12-3 or TRBV12-4, the J gene TRBJ2-7, with TRBD2 matching 14 bases. Trimming removed 5 bases from V and 3 bases from J; junction bases left unmatched: 9. The CDR3 is made up of 17 amino acids.

The chain uses TRBV9 and TRBJ1-3; 7 bases agree with TRBD1. Losses at the gene ends were 0 bases for V and 8 bases for J; bases not matched to a gene: 8. The CDR3 totals 15 residues. Germline CDR1 is SGDLS and CDR2 is YYNGEE. The CDR3 is CASSVEGGAPDTIYF. The CDR3 coding sequence is TGTGCCAGCAGCGTAGAAGGGGGCGCCCCGGACACCATATATTTT.

This clonotype occurred many times. V gene TRBV27 combines with J gene TRBJ2-3, with D possibly matching TRBD1 (5 bases). Between the trimmed V and J ends, which lost 6 bases and 2 bases, there was a span of 12 bases. The germline V gene has CDR1 MNHEY and CDR2 SMNVEV (reference sequence). The CDR3 runs to 14 residues. In DNA, the CDR3 is TGTGCCAGCAGACAGGCCCCAAACACAGATACGCAGTATTTT. Its protein product is CASRQAPNTDTQYF.

This clonotype was seen at least ten times. V usage is TRBV7-9 and J usage is TRBJ2-5; D remains unclear. CDR3 length: 14 amino acids. Germline V gene lookup returns CDR1 SEHNR and CDR2 FQNEAQ (reference sequence). V lost 1 base and J lost 5, with 11 bases in between. The CDR3 sequence is CASSLEVARETQYF. CDR3 coding DNA: TGTGCCAGCAGCTTAGAGGTTGCGCGGGAGACCCAGTACTTC.

The chain combines TRBV6-1 with TRBJ2-1; 8 nucleotides align to TRBD1. The CDR3 spans 14 residues. Germline CDR1 is MNHNS and CDR2 is SASEGT. Trimming removed 6 bases from V and 6 bases from J; junction bases left unmatched: 7. CDR3 DNA: TGTGCCAGCAGCCGCAGGGGGCCCTCCAATGAGCAGTTCTTC. Translation: CASSRRGPSNEQFF.

In the case of this clonotype: A single base is all that separates this from a far larger clone, so a read error is likely. This chain connects TRBV11-3 to TRBJ1-2; no definite D call. Germline CDR1 SGHNT, CDR2 YENEEA. The CDR3 consists of 11 residues. Trimming cost V 5 bases and J 7 bases, with 8 bases left between them. The CDR3 nucleotides are TGTGCCAGCAGCGCGCGGGGTGGCTACACCTTC. This codes for CASSARGGYTF. The variable domain in full, with the rest retrieved from reference TRBV11-3 and TRBJ1-2, is EAGVVQSPRYKIIEKKQPVAFWCNPISGHNTLYWYLQNLGQGPELLIRYENEEAVDDSQLPKDRFSAERLKGVDSTLKIQPAELGDSAVYLCASSARGGYTFGSGTRLTVV.

This clonotype occurred many times. The chain recombines TRBV30 with TRBJ1-2, with D unresolved. The germline CDR1 and CDR2 sequences are GTSNPN and SVGIG (reference sequence). CDR3 length equals 13 residues. Trimming stripped 4 bases from V and 4 bases from J, with 13 bases between. DNA of the CDR3: TGTGCCTGGACTCCACGGCGTATCTATGGCTACACCTTC. Translated, it gives CAWTPRRIYGYTF.

As concerns this clonotype: This may be a read error, as it is one base from a much larger clone. The V call is TRBV6-5, the J call TRBJ1-2; D call uncertain. The length of the CDR3 is 13 residues. CDR1 and CDR2 (germline): MNHEY, SVGAGI. CDR3 sequence: CVSSLNRAYGYTF. For the CDR3, the DNA is TGTGTCAGCAGTTTAAACCGGGCCTATGGCTACACCTTC.

Ten or more counts support this clonotype. This chain joins TRBV2 and TRBJ1-5, with D possibly being TRBD1 (6 bases). The CDR3 contains 15 residues. V gave up 4 bases and J gave up 4 bases, with 14 bases separating them. CDR1 and CDR2 (germline): SNHLY, FYNNEI. CDR3 DNA: TGTGCCAGCAGTGCTCGAGAGGGGGATAATCAGCCCCAGCATTTT. Its protein is CASSAREGDNQPQHF.

This clonotype came up many times. The V gene is TRBV6-2 or TRBV6-3, the J gene TRBJ1-1; a possible D gene is TRBD1 (5 bases). The CDR3 has 15 amino acids. Per germline, CDR1 MNHEY and CDR2 SVGEGT. The germline V and J ends were trimmed by 5 bases and 4 bases, with 17 bases remaining between them. DNA of the CDR3: TGTGCCAGCAGTCCGAACAACAGGAGGAGCACTGAAGCTTTCTTT. Translation: CASSPNNRRSTEAFF.

This clonotype was detected many times. The V and J genes are TRBV30 and TRBJ2-5; D may be TRBD2 (6 bases). V was trimmed by 2 bases and J by 5 bases, leaving 12 bases between them. This CDR3 comprises 13 residues. Germline CDR1 reads GTSNPN; CDR2 reads SVGIG (reference sequence). The CDR3: CAWSWGERETQYF. CDR3 nucleotides: TGTGCCTGGAGTTGGGGGGAGAGGGAGACCCAGTACTTC.

The V and J genes are TRBV6-1 and TRBJ1-1; a possible D gene is TRBD1 (5 bases). V shed 6 bases and J shed 4 bases, with 15 bases lying between them. Per the germline V gene, CDR1 is MNHNS and CDR2 is SASEGT. This CDR3 region has 14 residues. CDR3 protein: CASSQHRGSTEAFF. As DNA, the CDR3 is TGTGCCAGCAGCCAGCATCGGGGGAGCACTGAAGCTTTCTTT.